Only a few counts were recorded for the clone carrying this T cell receptor (beta chain). Its antigen is undetermined. TCRdb recomputed calls from the RACE reads with MiXCR, one row per CDR3 protein. The data hold 150,000 to 200,000 distinct CDR3 sequences, with approximately 20% observed a single time. This entry is derived from a study of human T cells and chemical hapten exposure. Time point in this sample: patch test 1, 2 weeks after DPC sensitization. Treatment in this sample: therapeutic diphenylcyclopropenone sensitization with weekly scalp DPC. Study-wide results and caveats: Alopecia affected the donors, so their immune response may differ from healthy people's. The study found that DPC sensitization did not change TCRs above 1 in 1000 frequency.

This specimen was whole blood, taken in connection with sensitization to the hapten diphenylcyclopropenone (DPC). The receptor was derived from a woman in her fifties or sixties with alopecia areata. Some clones in this sample may be carry-over from other donors' samples.

As DNA, the CDR3 is TGCAGCGTTGTATCGTTCGCCAAGAACACTGAAGCTTTCTTT. Its translation: CSVVSFAKNTEAFF. This chain connects TRBV29-1 to TRBJ1-1; D ambiguous. This CDR3 has 14 amino acids. V dropped 4 bases and J dropped 1 base, with 13 bases sitting between them. CDR1 is SQVTM, CDR2 ANQGSEA, per germline.